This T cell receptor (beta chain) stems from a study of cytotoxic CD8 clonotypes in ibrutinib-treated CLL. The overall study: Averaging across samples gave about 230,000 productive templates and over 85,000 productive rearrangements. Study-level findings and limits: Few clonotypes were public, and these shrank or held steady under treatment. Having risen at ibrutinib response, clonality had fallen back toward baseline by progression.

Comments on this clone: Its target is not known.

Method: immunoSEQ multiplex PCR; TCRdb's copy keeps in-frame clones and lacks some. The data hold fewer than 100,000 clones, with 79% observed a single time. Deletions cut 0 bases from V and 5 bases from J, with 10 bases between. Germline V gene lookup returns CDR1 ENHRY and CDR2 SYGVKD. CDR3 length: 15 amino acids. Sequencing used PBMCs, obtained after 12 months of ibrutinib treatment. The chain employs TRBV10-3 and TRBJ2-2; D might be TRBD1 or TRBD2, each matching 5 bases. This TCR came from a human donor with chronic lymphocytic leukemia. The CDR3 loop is CAISESGPLTGELFF. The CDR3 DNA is TGTGCCATCAGTGAGTCGGGACCCCTGACCGGGGAGCTGTTTTTT.